Presented here are 32 T cell receptor beta chains from one specimen sequenced in a study of blood T cell repertoires in COVID-19. Assay used: immunoSEQ multiplex PCR; TCRdb lists only in-frame clones, some missing. The data show 450,000 to 500,000 clones, approximately 85% seen once. The sequencing input was peripheral blood. These receptor sequences come from a human donor in a cohort sampled during active COVID-19.

CDR3 sequence: CASSTRLAGPQETQYF. In nucleotides, the CDR3 is TGCGCCAGCAGTACCCGACTAGCGGGACCCCAAGAGACCCAGTACTTC. V is TRBV5-1 and J is TRBJ2-5, with 11 bases that match TRBD2. Germline CDR1 reads SGHRS; CDR2 reads YFSETQ. V lost 5 bases to trimming and J lost 1 base; unmatched junction nucleotides: 7. This CDR3 is built from 16 residues.

The CDR3 nucleotides read TGTGCCAGCTCACCACAACTAGCGGGAGAAACCGGGGAGCTGTTTTTT. As protein: CASSPQLAGETGELFF. V and J are TRBV18 and TRBJ2-2; 11 nucleotides agree with TRBD2. The ends lost 1 base at V and 5 bases at J; junction bases unmatched: 3. Per the germline V gene, CDR1 is KGHSH and CDR2 is LQKENI. The CDR3 is 16 residues long.

A word on this clone: It may be a read error: a sequence one base away is much more abundant. The sample holds other DNA sequences that translate to the same CDR3. CDR3 region: CASSFHYEQYF. The CDR3 DNA sequence: TGTGCCAGCAGTTTCCACTACGAGCAGTACTTC. J is TRBJ2-7 and V is TRBV12-3 or TRBV12-4, with unresolved D. This CDR3 comprises 11 residues. Trimming left V 3 bases short and J 3 bases short, with 3 bases between.

CDR3 in DNA: TGTGCCAGCAGCGTAGCAGGACAGACTTCCTATGGCTACACCTTC. Protein sequence: CASSVAGQTSYGYTF. J is TRBJ1-2 and V is TRBV9, with D perhaps TRBD1 (6 bases). V lost 0 bases and J 4 bases, leaving 13 bases between the germline ends. This CDR3 has 15 residues. Germline-derived CDR1 and CDR2 are SGDLS and YYNGEE.

The gene calls are TRBV18 and TRBJ2-3, with 9 bases fitting TRBD2. J lost 6 bases, V lost 6 bases, and 7 bases had no gene match. Germline V lookup: CDR1 KGHSH, CDR2 LQKENI. This CDR3 region has 14 residues. CDR3 coding DNA: TGTGCCAGCTCCCAAGGACTAGCGCCGGATACGCAGTATTTT. Translating gives CASSQGLAPDTQYF.

V is TRBV7-9 and J is TRBJ1-2, with D uncertain. Germline V lookup: CDR1 SEHNR, CDR2 FQNEAQ (reference sequence). The CDR3 spans 10 residues. V lost 8 bases to trimming and J lost 8 bases, with 9 bases between them. The CDR3 here is CASGPLGYTF. CDR3 coding DNA: TGTGCCAGCGGCCCTTTAGGCTACACCTTC.

V and J are TRBV27 and TRBJ2-3; a possible D gene is TRBD1 (7 bases). The CDR3 is 15 residues long. V shed 3 bases and J shed 0 bases, with 10 bases lying between them. The germline V gene has CDR1 MNHEY and CDR2 SMNVEV (reference sequence). In nucleotides, the CDR3 is TGTGCCAGCAGTTTCGCGGGACAGAGCACAGATACGCAGTATTTT. It specifies CASSFAGQSTDTQYF.

The gene calls are TRBV28 and TRBJ1-4, with TRBD1 identical over 8 bases. V was pared by 4 bases and J by 3 bases, with 4 bases of the junction left unmatched. The germline gives CDR1 MDHEN, CDR2 SYDVKM. The CDR3 is 15 amino acids. In DNA form, the CDR3 reads TGTGCCAGCAGTTCCGCGGGACAGGCTAATGAAAAACTGTTTTTT. This translates into CASSSAGQANEKLFF. Drawing the rest from reference TRBV28 and TRBJ1-4, the complete variable domain is DVKVTQSSRYLVKRTGEKVFLECVQDMDHENMFWYRQDPGLGLRLIYFSYDVKMKEKGDIPEGYSVSREKKERFSLILESASTNQTSMYLCASSSAGQANEKLFFGSGTQLSVL.

The chain joins TRBV30 to TRBJ1-5; 7 bases align to TRBD1. The junction had 10 bases not matched to a gene; V was cut back by 2 bases and J by 6 bases. The CDR3 has 15 amino acids. CDR1 is GTSNPN and CDR2 is SVGIG in the germline V gene (reference sequence). CDR3 region: CAWSKETGMIQPQHF. In nucleotides, the CDR3 is TGTGCCTGGAGTAAGGAGACAGGGATGATTCAGCCCCAGCATTTT.

The gene calls are TRBV19 and TRBJ1-6; D is unresolved. The CDR3 loop spans 14 amino acids. The V and J ends lost 5 bases and 7 bases respectively, with 12 bases between them. The germline CDR1 and CDR2 sequences are LNHDA and SQIVND (reference sequence). The CDR3: CASSFGLRNSPLHF. The CDR3 DNA sequence: TGTGCCAGTAGTTTTGGACTGAGAAATTCACCCCTCCACTTT. Combining the CDR3 with reference TRBV19 and TRBJ1-6 gives the whole variable domain DGGITQSPKYLFRKEGQNVTLSCEQNLNHDAMYWYRQDPGQGLRLIYYSQIVNDFQKGDIAEGYSVSREKKESFPLTVTSAQKNPTAFYLCASSFGLRNSPLHFGNGTRLTVT.

The chain combines TRBV5-4 with TRBJ2-5; 11 bases align to TRBD2. Germline values: CDR1 SGHNT, CDR2 YYREEE (reference sequence). Losses at the gene ends were 3 bases for V and 7 bases for J; bases not matched to a gene: 8. This CDR3 has 15 residues. CDR3 coding DNA: TGTGCCAGCAGCTCTGACGCCGGGACTAGCGGGACCCAGTACTTC. Translation: CASSSDAGTSGTQYF.

The chain is built from TRBV6-5 and TRBJ1-2; no reliable D call. Germline V gives CDR1 MNHEY, CDR2 SVGAGI. The CDR3 loop spans 14 amino acids. The V and J ends lost 0 bases and 4 bases respectively, with 9 bases between them. The CDR3 nucleotides read TGTGCCAGCAGTTACTCGAACAAGTTCTATGGCTACACCTTC. The encoded protein is CASSYSNKFYGYTF.

This chain connects TRBV27 to TRBJ1-2; TRBD1 agrees at 8 bases. Germline CDR1 MNHEY, CDR2 SMNVEV (reference sequence). This CDR3 has 12 amino acids. V lost 6 bases and J lost 7; bases outside the gene matches: 4. In DNA, the CDR3 is TGTGCCAGCAGCGGACAGGGAATTGGCTACACCTTC. Protein sequence: CASSGQGIGYTF.

The chain couples TRBV3-1 (or the pseudogene TRBV3-2) to TRBJ1-4, with D perhaps matching TRBD1 (5 bases). CDR1 is LGHDT, CDR2 YNNKEL, per germline (reference sequence). Trimming stripped 1 base from V and 7 bases from J, with 13 bases between. This CDR3 is 15 amino acids long. CDR3 in DNA: TGTGCCAGCAGCCAAGCGGCAGGGCTTGGTGAAAAACTGTTTTTT. Translated: CASSQAAGLGEKLFF.

This rearrangement joins TRBV24-1 to TRBJ2-3; D is possibly TRBD1 (6 bases). V was trimmed by 4 bases and J by 2 bases, leaving 21 bases between them. CDR3 size: 18 residues. Germline-derived CDR1 and CDR2 are KGHDR and SFDVKD. CDR3 DNA: TGTGCCACCAGTGAACCCCGGGACACTTATTTACCCACAGATACGCAGTATTTT. This encodes CATSEPRDTYLPTDTQYF.

The chain recombines TRBV10-1 with TRBJ2-2, with D possibly TRBD1 on 6 matching bases. The CDR3 has 18 amino acids. Germline V lookup: CDR1 WNHNN, CDR2 SYGVQD (reference sequence). Between the trimmed V and J ends, which lost 2 bases and 5 bases, there was a span of 21 bases. The CDR3 is CASSERTGQLKKTGELFF. The CDR3 coding sequence is TGCGCCAGCAGTGAGCGTACCGGACAGCTTAAAAAGACCGGGGAGCTGTTTTTT.

V and J are TRBV7-2 and TRBJ2-1; no reliable D call. V lost 2 bases to trimming and J lost 0 bases, with 8 bases between them. CDR3 length equals 15 residues. CDR1 and CDR2 (germline): SGHTA, FQGNSA. The CDR3 nucleotides are TGTGCCAGCAGCTTAAGTGCGAGCTCCTACAATGAGCAGTTCTTC. Its protein product is CASSLSASSYNEQFF.

The chain employs TRBV27 and TRBJ1-2, with D unresolved. The germline V gene encodes CDR1 MNHEY and CDR2 SMNVEV (reference sequence). The CDR3 sequence is 13 residues long. Trimming pared 2 bases from V and 2 bases from J, leaving 6 bases between. CDR3 in amino acids: CASSLKQNYGYTF. For the CDR3, the DNA is TGTGCCAGCAGTTTAAAACAGAACTATGGCTACACCTTC.

The genes are TRBV11-2 and TRBJ2-5; the D gene is possibly TRBD2 (6 bases). CDR3 size: 15 residues. Germline lookup yields CDR1 SGHAT and CDR2 FQNNGV. V lost 4 bases, J lost 5 bases, and 17 bases lay in between. Here the CDR3 DNA reads TGTGCCAGCAGCTCCCAGGGACTGTCAGGGGAGACCCAGTACTTC. Translating it yields CASSSQGLSGETQYF.

The V and J genes are TRBV5-4 and TRBJ2-5, with 8 bases aligning to TRBD2. This CDR3 is built from 17 residues. Germline V lookup: CDR1 SGHNT, CDR2 YYREEE (reference sequence). The V and J ends lost 0 bases and 0 bases, in that order; junction bases with no gene match: 7. The CDR3 coding sequence is TGTGCCAGCAGCTTGGCCATCGGGACTAGTAACCAAGAGACCCAGTACTTC. Its protein is CASSLAIGTSNQETQYF.

The rearrangement uses TRBV4-3 and TRBJ1-3; D is unresolved. Trimming cost V 1 base and J 0 bases, with 16 bases left between them. CDR1 and CDR2 (germline): LGHNA, YSLEER. The CDR3 consists of 18 residues. Here the CDR3 DNA reads TGCGCCAGCAGCCAAGGGGTTCCGGGAGGGTACTCTGGAAACACCATATATTTT. It specifies CASSQGVPGGYSGNTIYF.

V gene TRBV6-6 combines with J gene TRBJ1-2; D might be TRBD1 (5 bases). Trimming cost V 8 bases and J 1 base, with 17 bases left between them. Germline V gives CDR1 MNHNY, CDR2 SVGAGI (reference sequence). This CDR3 spans 15 amino acids. In nucleotides, the CDR3 is TGTGCCAGCCGAATGGGGGGGGGAAATAACTATGGCTACACCTTC. Its protein product is CASRMGGGNNYGYTF.

CDR3 nucleotides: TGTGCTAGTGCCGACGTGCTTGGGTTGGGGGGCCAAGAGACCCAGTACTTC. Amino acids: CASADVLGLGGQETQYF. The chain couples TRBV12-5 to TRBJ2-5, with D possibly matching TRBD2 (6 bases). The CDR3 runs to 17 residues. Germline-derived CDR1 and CDR2 are LGHNT and FRNRAP. Trimming cost V 7 bases and J 1 base, with 22 bases left between them.

This chain links TRBV9 with TRBJ2-7; D is unclear. Germline V gene sequence: CDR1 SGDLS, CDR2 YYNGEE. Trimming left V 0 bases short and J 3 bases short, with 7 bases between. The CDR3 is 13 residues long. CDR3 in DNA: TGTGCCAGCAGCGTAGACCAGAACTACGAGCAGTACTTC. The encoded protein is CASSVDQNYEQYF.

This clone showed up just once. V is TRBV24-1 and J is TRBJ2-7, with 11 bases lining up with TRBD2. Germline lookup yields CDR1 KGHDR and CDR2 SFDVKD. Unmatched junction bases numbered 5, after V lost 3 bases and J lost 2 bases. The CDR3 is 16 amino acids. CDR3 protein: CATSDVGTSGTYEQYF. As DNA, the CDR3 is TGTGCCACCAGTGATGTGGGGACTAGCGGAACCTACGAGCAGTACTTC.

This chain uses TRBV7-3 with TRBJ2-2; D ambiguous. The CDR3 runs to 14 residues. Germline V gene data show CDR1 as SGHTA and CDR2 as FQGTGA. Trimming left V 2 bases short and J 6 bases short, with 10 bases between. The CDR3 spells CASSLQPSSGELFF. CDR3 coding DNA: TGTGCCAGCAGCTTACAACCAAGCTCCGGGGAGCTGTTTTTT.

CDR3 DNA: TGTGCCAGCAGCTTTTTAGCGGGAGGGCCCGAGGTTGAGCAGTTCTTC. As protein: CASSFLAGGPEVEQFF. This rearrangement joins TRBV11-3 to TRBJ2-1; 11 bases are a match to TRBD2. This CDR3 is built from 16 residues. In germline, CDR1 is SGHNT, CDR2 YENEEA. The junction had 10 bases not matched to a gene; V was cut back by 3 bases and J by 9 bases.

The V call is TRBV6-2 or TRBV6-3, the J call TRBJ1-1; TRBD1 matches at 7 bases. The V gene's germline CDR1 is MNHEY and CDR2 SVGEGT. The junction had 8 bases not matched to a gene; V was cut back by 2 bases and J by 8 bases. The CDR3 spans 14 residues. The CDR3 here is CASSYQTGREEAFF. The CDR3 region has the DNA TGTGCCAGCAGTTACCAGACAGGGAGAGAGGAAGCTTTCTTT.

The chain employs TRBV30 and TRBJ2-3, with 7 bases lining up with TRBD2. The germline V gene encodes CDR1 GTSNPN and CDR2 SVGIG (reference sequence). The CDR3 has 15 amino acids. V lost 1 base, J lost 4 bases, and 8 bases stayed unmatched. The DNA of the CDR3 is TGTGCCTGGAGTGAAAGCGGGAATATGGCAGATACGCAGTATTTT. This gives the protein CAWSESGNMADTQYF.

This clone was seen just once. The rearrangement uses TRBV5-1 and TRBJ2-3; possibly TRBD1 for D (5 bases). In germline, CDR1 is SGHRS, CDR2 YFSETQ. The CDR3 consists of 15 residues. The V end was cut by 4 bases, the J end by 5 bases, with 17 bases between. As DNA, the CDR3 is TGCGCCAGCAGCCTGCAGGACACGGCAAAAGATACGCAGTATTTT. Protein product: CASSLQDTAKDTQYF.

V is TRBV5-1 and J is TRBJ1-3, with TRBD1 matching 8 bases. The CDR3 is 16 residues long. V was pared by 0 bases and J by 4 bases, with 6 bases of the junction left unmatched. Germline CDR1 is SGHRS and CDR2 is YFSETQ. The CDR3 DNA reads as TGCGCCAGCAGCTTGGAGGGCAGGGGGCCGGGAAACACCATATATTTT. Its protein product is CASSLEGRGPGNTIYF.

The rearrangement uses TRBV20-1 and TRBJ1-2; 11 nucleotides align to TRBD1. V trimming: 3 bases; J trimming: 1 base; junction bases outside the gene matches: 4. The CDR3 covers 15 residues. CDR1 is DFQATT and CDR2 is SNEGSKA in the germline V gene (reference sequence). In DNA form, the CDR3 reads TGCAGTGCTAGTGGACAGGGGGCGGGTAACTATGGCTACACCTTC. Residues: CSASGQGAGNYGYTF.